This T cell receptor (beta chain) was observed in a study of Graves' ophthalmopathy and Graves' hyperthyroidism. As for the study in general: Peripheral blood was gathered at the point of initial diagnosis, before any treatment started. Findings and limits, study-wide: A 13-signature model separated ophthalmopathy from stable hyperthyroidism, reaching roughly 85% sensitivity and about 81% specificity cross-validated. Blood repertoires reportedly contained most expanded thyroid clonotypes above 0.001 frequency.

For this clonotype: What it recognizes is unknown.

The CDR3 has 12 amino acids. Trimming removed 3 bases at V and 10 bases at J, with 13 bases between. Germline lookup yields CDR1 SGDLS and CDR2 YYNGEE. Amplification of the TCR beta CDR3 regions used RNA transcripts (as template). First-round RT-PCR employed HTBI primers, with a second-round multiplex PCR after it. TCRdb called the multiplex PCR reads again in MiXCR, with one record for every CDR3 protein. The sample has 340,000 or so distinct CDR3 sequences, roughly 16% seen once. The diagnosis combined clinical symptoms, thyroxine, TRAb, thyroid ultrasound and orbital computed tomography scans. The receptor's source is an adult man with Graves' ophthalmopathy. V gene TRBV9 combines with J gene TRBJ1-2, with D possibly being TRBD1 (5 bases). Sequenced input: peripheral blood. The CDR3 region has the DNA TGTGCCAGCAGCGAGGGGTTAGAGATCTACACCTTC. Translation: CASSEGLEIYTF.